Each of the 10 T cell receptor beta chains below was sequenced from the same sample in a study of cytomegalovirus exposure and HLA in healthy donors. Amplification used 60 Vbeta primers and 13 Jbeta primers. Using immunoSEQ multiplex PCR, the repertoire was profiled, and TCRdb retains in-frame clones only, with some absent. The table lists 55,000 to 75,000 clones, 80% to 90% of them singletons. Material for sequencing was PBMCs. These receptor sequences come from a man aged 18-30 years in good health and CMV-seronegative.

The chain has TRBV2 and TRBJ1-2, with D perhaps matching TRBD1 (6 bases). The CDR3 loop spans 12 amino acids. CDR1 and CDR2 (germline): SNHLY, FYNNEI. The V gene lost 7 bases and the J gene lost 8 bases, with 14 bases spanning the gap. The CDR3 region is CASTERGGGYTF. The DNA for the CDR3 is TGTGCCAGCACCGAGAGGGGGGGCGGCTACACCTTC.

This clone was picked up one time. One junction end disagrees with the germline gene, perhaps due to a read error. The J gene is TRBJ2-2, the V gene TRBV7-9; possible D gene TRBD1, 8 bases. Germline V gene sequence: CDR1 SEHNR, CDR2 FQNEAQ (reference sequence). The CDR3 has 15 amino acids. The CDR3: CARSPQQGGTGELFF. The CDR3 nucleotides are TGTGCCCGCAGCCCCCAACAGGGGGGGACCGGGGAGCTGTTTTTT.

The chain recombines TRBV2 with TRBJ1-5; 11 positions match TRBD1. Looked up from germline, CDR1 is SNHLY and CDR2 is FYNNEI. The ends lost 3 bases at V and 0 bases at J; junction bases unmatched: 4. The CDR3 is 17 residues long. The CDR3 coding sequence is TGTGCCAGCAGTGAGTGGGACAGGGGGGGTAGCAATCAGCCCCAGCATTTT. Its protein product is CASSEWDRGGSNQPQHF.

CDR3 loop: CASSRGGLTYNEQFF. As DNA, the CDR3 is TGTGCCAGCAGTCGCGGGGGGCTGACCTACAATGAGCAGTTCTTC. V usage is TRBV6-5 and J usage is TRBJ2-1; 8 bases fit TRBD2. The CDR3 has 15 amino acids. Germline-derived CDR1 and CDR2 are MNHEY and SVGAGI. V lost 5 bases and J lost 2; bases outside the gene matches: 5.

The genes are TRBV5-1 and TRBJ2-3, with 9 bases lining up with TRBD2. V shed 9 bases, J shed 2 bases, and the junction held 7 bases outside the gene matches. CDR3 length equals 14 residues. CDR1 and CDR2 (germline): SGHRS, YFSETQ. As DNA, the CDR3 is TGCGCCACGAAGCGGGGGGCCCTCACAGATACGCAGTATTTT. Translated, it gives CATKRGALTDTQYF.

The CDR3 sequence: CASSRQTSGNTIYF. CDR3 nucleotides: TGTGCCAGCAGTCGACAGACCTCTGGAAACACCATATATTTT. The V gene is TRBV6-5, the J gene TRBJ1-3; D possibly corresponds to TRBD1 (5 bases). This CDR3 region has 14 residues. V lost 5 bases and J 0 bases, leaving 8 bases between the germline ends. Per germline, CDR1 MNHEY and CDR2 SVGAGI.

The chain is built from TRBV7-9 and TRBJ1-3; D not resolved. The CDR3 has 16 residues. The germline gives CDR1 SEHNR, CDR2 FQNEAQ (reference sequence). V was cut by 1 base and J by 0 bases, with 10 bases left in between. Written as DNA, the CDR3 is TGTGCCAGCAGCTTAGGCAGGATATCCTCTGGAAACACCATATATTTT. It yields the protein CASSLGRISSGNTIYF. Looking up the rest from reference TRBV7-9 and TRBJ1-3 gives the full variable domain: DTGVSQNPRHKITKRGQNVTFRCDPISEHNRLYWYRQTLGQGPEFLTYFQNEAQLEKSRLLSDRFSAERPKGSFSTLEIQRTEQGDSAMYLCASSLGRISSGNTIYFGEGSWLTVV.

V and J are TRBV6-1 and TRBJ2-5; 8 bases fit TRBD1. The ends lost 3 bases at V and 5 bases at J; junction bases unmatched: 11. The CDR3 totals 16 residues. Germline CDR1 MNHNS, CDR2 SASEGT. CDR3 region: CASSEGQVKLGETQYF. The CDR3 DNA reads TGTGCCAGCAGTGAGGGACAGGTCAAACTAGGCGAGACCCAGTACTTC.

This chain connects TRBV21-1 to TRBJ2-1; the DNA was not used to check the table's D call, TRBD2. TRBV21-1 counts as a pseudogene. This CDR3 is 15 amino acids long. The CDR3 reads CASSKTSGPYNEQFF. CDR3 sequence (DNA): TGTGCCAGCAGCAAGACTAGCGGGCCCTACAATGAGCAGTTCTTC.

The CDR3 coding sequence is TGCGCCAGCAGCCAATTGATCGCCCAGGGCAGCTACGAGCAGTACTTC. Encoded protein: CASSQLIAQGSYEQYF. The chain recombines TRBV4-1 with TRBJ2-7; possible D gene TRBD1, 5 bases. CDR3 length: 16 amino acids. Trimming shortened V by 2 bases and J by 3 bases, and 17 bases separated the two germline ends. Looked up from germline, CDR1 is MGHRA and CDR2 is YSYEKL.